This T cell receptor (beta chain) was identified in a study of blood T cell repertoires in COVID-19. Study-wide background: Sites in the United States, Italy and Spain provided acute and convalescent COVID-19 samples.

Trimming removed 0 bases at V and 5 bases at J, with 4 bases between. Germline CDR1 is MNHEY and CDR2 is SVGEGT. The CDR3 consists of 13 residues. Assay used: immunoSEQ multiplex PCR; TCRdb lists only in-frame clones, some missing. The table records about 50,000 clones, approximately 91% of them present only once. The sequencing sample was made of peripheral blood. V gene TRBV6-2 or TRBV6-3 combines with J gene TRBJ1-4; no clear D gene. The clonotype was recovered from a woman older than 75 with acute or convalescent COVID-19. CDR3 in amino acids: CASSYSRNEKLFF. In DNA form, the CDR3 reads TGTGCCAGCAGTTACTCGAGGAATGAAAAACTGTTTTTT.